Following are 20 T cell receptor beta chains from one sample sequenced in a study of technical replicates of blood from four donors. Repertoires were generated with immunoSEQ multiplex PCR, while TCRdb's copy carries only in-frame clones and drops some. The table has 40,000 to 55,000 clones, about 96% seen once. The sample taken for sequencing was T cells isolated from PBMCs. The receptor set was obtained from a human donor in good health.

The V and J genes are TRBV15 and TRBJ2-7; TRBD2 might be the D (6 bases). Trimming took 5 bases from V and 1 from J, leaving 15 bases between them. Per the germline V gene, CDR1 is LNHNV and CDR2 is YYDKDF (reference sequence). This CDR3 contains 15 residues. Here the CDR3 reads CATSLSLASSYEQYF. The DNA of the CDR3 is TGTGCCACCAGCCTTTCTCTAGCGAGTTCCTACGAGCAGTACTTC.

The CDR3 coding sequence is TGTGCCAGCAGCTGGAAGGGACAGAAGAATGAGCAGTTCTTC. The encoded protein is CASSWKGQKNEQFF. This rearrangement joins TRBV7-2 to TRBJ2-1, with 7 bases fitting TRBD1. This CDR3 has 14 residues. Unmatched junction bases numbered 7, after V lost 4 bases and J lost 7 bases. Germline V lookup: CDR1 SGHTA, CDR2 FQGNSA.

The J gene is TRBJ2-1, the V gene TRBV29-1, with TRBD2 matching 9 bases. This CDR3 is 15 amino acids long. Germline values: CDR1 SQVTM, CDR2 ANQGSEA. After removal of 3 bases from V and 4 bases from J, the junction contained 7 bases not matched to a gene. The CDR3 DNA reads as TGCAGCGTTGATAGCGGGAGATTCCCGTACAATGAGCAGTTCTTC. It codes for CSVDSGRFPYNEQFF.

The V gene is TRBV29-1, the J gene TRBJ2-7; TRBD1 is a possible D gene (5 bases). V was pared by 4 bases and J by 2 bases, with 12 bases between. Germline V gene sequence: CDR1 SQVTM, CDR2 ANQGSEA. CDR3 size: 13 residues. CDR3: CSVVSRETYEQYF. The CDR3 DNA reads TGCAGCGTTGTCTCCAGGGAAACCTACGAGCAGTACTTC.

The chain has TRBV5-1 and TRBJ2-1; TRBD2 aligns across 11 bases. Germline V gives CDR1 SGHRS, CDR2 YFSETQ. This CDR3 has 14 residues. V shed 6 bases and J 7 bases; nucleotides not matched to a gene: 6. CDR3 DNA sequence: TGCGCCAGCACAATAGCGGGAGGGTTAAATGAGCAGTTCTTC. Translated, it gives CASTIAGGLNEQFF.

V gene TRBV6-4 combines with J gene TRBJ2-1; 7 nucleotides align to TRBD2. This CDR3 comprises 14 residues. J gave up 3 bases and V 3 bases, and 2 bases lay outside the gene matches. Germline V CDR1 and CDR2: MRHNA, SNTAGT. The CDR3 is CASSELADYNEQFF. CDR3 in DNA: TGTGCCAGCAGTGAGCTAGCGGACTACAATGAGCAGTTCTTC.

V is TRBV18 and J is TRBJ2-3, with 8 bases matching TRBD2. The germline CDR1 and CDR2 sequences are KGHSH and LQKENI. The CDR3 totals 15 residues. Unmatched junction bases numbered 6, after V lost 3 bases and J lost 4 bases. Here the CDR3 DNA reads TGTGCCAGCTCACCCTTAGCGGGGTTCGCAGATACGCAGTATTTT. Translating it yields CASSPLAGFADTQYF.

The genes are TRBV19 and TRBJ2-1, with 13 bases that match TRBD2. Germline lookup yields CDR1 LNHDA and CDR2 SQIVND (reference sequence). With V trimmed by 4 bases and J by 1 base, 7 bases remained unmatched. There are 18 residues in the CDR3. CDR3 region: CASSKTSGRGSSYNEQFF. The CDR3 bases are TGTGCCAGTAGTAAAACTAGCGGGAGGGGGAGTTCCTACAATGAGCAGTTCTTC.

V is TRBV19 and J is TRBJ1-5, with unresolved D. Germline assignment: CDR1 LNHDA and CDR2 SQIVND (reference sequence). CDR3 length equals 15 residues. V was cut by 5 bases and J by 4 bases, with 15 bases left in between. The DNA of the CDR3 is TGTGCCAGTAGTGATGACCAAACACAGAATCAGCCCCAGCATTTT. The encoded protein is CASSDDQTQNQPQHF.

The V and J genes are TRBV5-1 and TRBJ2-3; TRBD1 matches at 7 bases. Germline CDR1 is SGHRS and CDR2 is YFSETQ. The CDR3 extends over 15 amino acids. With V trimmed by 2 bases and J by 3 bases, 6 bases remained unmatched. The CDR3 bases are TGCGCCAGCAGCTTAGGGACAGTACCAACAGATACGCAGTATTTT. Protein: CASSLGTVPTDTQYF.

The chain carries TRBV6-6 and TRBJ2-7, with 7 bases that match TRBD2. The CDR3 is 14 residues long. V trimming: 7 bases; J trimming: 3 bases; junction bases outside the gene matches: 9. From germline, CDR1 is MNHNY and CDR2 SVGAGI (reference sequence). The CDR3 DNA is TGTGCCAGCAACCCCGGCCGGGACTACTACGAGCAGTACTTC. Translation: CASNPGRDYYEQYF.

The V gene is TRBV7-3, the J gene TRBJ1-1; D remains unclear. This CDR3 comprises 15 residues. V shed 1 base and J shed 0 bases, with 9 bases lying between them. Per germline, CDR1 SGHTA and CDR2 FQGTGA. The CDR3 loop is CASSLNPGMNTEAFF. In DNA, the CDR3 is TGTGCCAGCAGCTTAAATCCGGGAATGAACACTGAAGCTTTCTTT.

The chain combines TRBV27 with TRBJ2-1, with 11 bases lining up with TRBD2. CDR1 is MNHEY and CDR2 is SMNVEV in the germline V gene (reference sequence). After removal of 5 bases from V and 0 bases from J, the junction contained 3 bases not matched to a gene. The CDR3 consists of 16 residues. The CDR3 spells CASSRTSGSSYNEQFF. CDR3 nucleotide sequence: TGTGCCAGCAGTCGGACTAGCGGGTCCTCCTACAATGAGCAGTTCTTC.

The chain is built from TRBV4-1 and TRBJ2-7; the match to TRBD2 covers 7 bases. The V gene end was trimmed by 3 bases and the J gene end by 6 bases; junction bases not matched to a gene: 14. This CDR3 has 16 residues. Germline loops: CDR1 MGHRA, CDR2 YSYEKL. CDR3 in amino acids: CASSHYFNGREGEQYF. The CDR3 bases are TGCGCCAGCAGCCATTATTTCAATGGGAGGGAAGGCGAGCAGTACTTC.

The rearrangement uses TRBV5-6 and TRBJ1-2, with TRBD1 identical over 8 bases. This CDR3 comprises 16 residues. The V segment lost 4 bases and the J segment 3 bases; nucleotides outside the gene matches: 11. Germline V gives CDR1 SGHDT, CDR2 YYEEEE. As DNA, the CDR3 is TGTGCCAGCAGCGGATTCACAGGGGGTACTTACTATGGCTACACCTTC. Residues: CASSGFTGGTYYGYTF.

The rearrangement joins TRBV9 to TRBJ2-2; 10 positions agree with TRBD2. The CDR3 is 20 residues long. CDR1 and CDR2 from the germline V gene are SGDLS and YYNGEE. After removal of 3 bases from V and 5 bases from J, the junction contained 19 bases not matched to a gene. This CDR3 is CASSDSVGLAGVGFTGELFF. CDR3 nucleotides: TGTGCCAGCAGCGATTCAGTTGGGCTAGCGGGAGTCGGTTTTACCGGGGAGCTGTTTTTT.

The rearrangement uses TRBV30 and TRBJ1-3; 9 bases are a match to TRBD1. The CDR3 has 14 amino acids. After removal of 1 base from V and 4 bases from J, the junction contained 2 bases not matched to a gene. Germline CDR1 is GTSNPN and CDR2 is SVGIG (reference sequence). Written as DNA, the CDR3 is TGTGCCTGGAGTGCGGGGACAGGGGGAAACACCATATATTTT. Residues: CAWSAGTGGNTIYF. The full variable domain, rest sourced from reference TRBV30 and TRBJ1-3, is SQTIHQWPATLVQPVGSPLSLECTVEGTSNPNLYWYRQAAGRGLQLLFYSVGIGQISSEVPQNLSASRPQDRQFILSSKKLLLSDSGFYLCAWSAGTGGNTIYFGEGSWLTVV.

This clone was detected only once. The chain's CDR3 is CASSLGTSGAPSTDTQYF. CDR3 bases: TGTGCCAGCAGCTTAGGGACTAGCGGGGCTCCTAGCACAGATACGCAGTATTTT. The chain couples TRBV11-3 to TRBJ2-3; 12 nucleotides line up with TRBD2. The CDR3 is made up of 18 amino acids. Germline values: CDR1 SGHNT, CDR2 YENEEA. The J segment lost 0 bases and the V segment lost 1 base, leaving 5 bases of the junction unmatched.

The V and J genes are TRBV15 and TRBJ2-5; TRBD1 matches at 10 bases. V lost 1 base, J lost 2 bases, and 7 bases stayed unmatched. Germline loops: CDR1 LNHNV, CDR2 YYDKDF (reference sequence). The CDR3 extends over 17 amino acids. Written as DNA, the CDR3 is TGTGCCACCAGCAGAGCAAGACAGGGGGCCTCGCAAGAGACCCAGTACTTC. Translation: CATSRARQGASQETQYF.

The chain joins TRBV14 to TRBJ2-3, with TRBD1 identical over 7 bases. Germline trimming cut 2 bases from V and 6 bases from J; bases unmatched to any gene: 5. Germline CDR1 is SGHDN and CDR2 is FVKESK. This CDR3 is built from 14 residues. The CDR3 nucleotides read TGTGCCAGCAGCCAACGACAGACAGGGGATACGCAGTATTTT. This sequence encodes CASSQRQTGDTQYF.